Listed below are T cell receptor beta chains from one sample, sequenced in a study of technical replicates of blood from a handful of donors. Data came from immunoSEQ multiplex PCR; TCRdb stores just in-frame clones and leaves some out. The sample contains under 70,000 clones, 86% of which appear only once. The sequencing sample was made of PBMCs. Every receptor here comes from a human donor in good health. Some clones in this sample may be carry-over from other donors' samples. Each CDR3 is given with its conserved first and last residue. D genes are given only for firm matches. Expanded clones get a size class; other rows say once, few or many, or leave the size out.

>.|TRBJ2-7|.|TRBV6-6
CASSSRSSSYEQYF
TGTGCCAGCAGTTCCCGGTCGTCCTCCTACGAGCAGTACTTC
>.|TRBJ2-7|.|TRBV5-1
CASSAFASYEQYF
TGCGCCAGCAGCGCCTTTGCGTCCTACGAGCAGTACTTC
>.|TRBJ1-2|.|TRBV28
CASQEGTRETSGYTF
TGTGCCAGCCAGGAGGGAACCCGGGAGACATCTGGCTACACCTTC
>.|TRBJ1-5|TRBD1|TRBV5-4
CASSYGTGRDQPQHF
TGTGCCAGCAGCTACGGGACAGGGAGGGATCAGCCCCAGCATTTT
>once|TRBJ2-4|TRBD1|TRBV2
CASSEGQGIAKNIQYF
TGTGCCAGCAGTGAAGGACAGGGGATAGCCAAAAACATTCAGTACTTC
>.|TRBJ2-1|TRBD2|TRBV30
CAWSALGTSGRNYNEQFF
TGTGCCTGGAGTGCCCTGGGGACTAGCGGGAGGAACTACAATGAGCAGTTCTTC
>.|TRBJ2-7|TRBD1|TRBV6-5
CASSPNTGEGYEQYF
TGTGCCAGCAGCCCGAACACAGGGGAAGGCTACGAGCAGTACTTC
>.|TRBJ1-5|TRBD1|TRBV7-4
CASSPGRTGLCNQPQHF
TGTGCCAGCAGCCCAGGTAGGACAGGGCTATGCAATCAGCCCCAGCATTTT
>once|TRBJ2-2|TRBD1|TRBV11-2
CASSLWQGAGELFF
TGTGCCAGCAGCTTGTGGCAGGGGGCCGGGGAGCTGTTTTTT
>few|TRBJ1-1|.|TRBV7-2
CASSFQGWNTEAFF
TGTGCCAGCAGCTTTCAGGGTTGGAACACTGAAGCTTTCTTT
>.|TRBJ2-5|TRBD2|TRBV10-3
CAISESRLAGTIQETQYF
TGTGCCATCAGTGAGTCGAGGCTAGCGGGCACGATACAAGAGACCCAGTACTTC
>.|TRBJ2-5|.|TRBV9
CASAVSQETQYF
TGTGCCAGCGCGGTCAGCCAAGAGACCCAGTACTTC
>.|TRBJ2-7|TRBD2|TRBV6-1
CASRPGVAGVYEQYF
TGTGCCAGCAGGCCCGGGGTAGCGGGAGTTTACGAGCAGTACTTC
>few|TRBJ1-2|.|TRBV5-1
CASSLVATGGSNYGYTF
TGCGCCAGCAGCTTGGTGGCTACGGGAGGCTCAAACTATGGCTACACCTTC
>.|TRBJ2-3|TRBD1|TRBV12-5
CASAPGQGADTQYF
TGTGCTAGTGCTCCCGGACAGGGAGCAGATACGCAGTATTTT
>.|TRBJ2-4|.|TRBV21-1
CASSKSFPGTRKKAKNIQYF
TGTGCCAGCAGCAAGTCCTTTCCGGGGACTAGGAAGAAAGCCAAAAACATTCAGTACTTC
>.|TRBJ1-4|TRBD1|TRBV4-3
CASSRDRARKEKLFF
TGCGCCAGCAGCCGGGACAGAGCCCGAAAAGAAAAACTGTTTTTT
>.|TRBJ1-1|TRBD1|TRBV18
CASSPLRTGQANTEAFF
TGTGCCAGCTCACCCTTGCGAACGGGACAGGCGAACACTGAAGCTTTCTTT
>few|TRBJ1-2|.|TRBV7-9
CASSQGQATVYGYTF
TGTGCCAGCAGCCAGGGGCAGGCGACAGTCTATGGCTACACCTTC
>.|TRBJ1-1|TRBD1|TRBV30
CAGSDRGYTEAFF
TGTGCCGGATCAGACAGGGGGTATACTGAAGCTTTCTTT
>.|TRBJ2-3|TRBD1|TRBV7-9
CASSRGQGADTQYF
TGTGCCAGCAGCCGTGGACAGGGGGCGGATACGCAGTATTTT
>.|TRBJ1-5|.|TRBV5-1
CASSLDVGNQPQHF
TGCGCCAGCAGCTTGGACGTCGGGAATCAGCCCCAGCATTTT
>.|TRBJ2-5|.|TRBV5-6
CASSLATRLGETQYF
TGTGCCAGCAGCTTGGCGACTAGGCTAGGAGAGACCCAGTACTTC
>.|TRBJ1-4|TRBD1|TRBV27
CASSFTGASLEKLFF
TGTGCCAGCAGTTTCACAGGGGCATCTTTAGAAAAACTGTTTTTT
>.|TRBJ1-1|.|TRBV10-2
CASSSPGRVYGTEAFF
TGCGCCAGCAGTTCCCCCGGGAGGGTCTACGGCACTGAAGCTTTCTTT
>.|TRBJ2-5|TRBD2|TRBV7-8
CASGTRLAGGWETQYF
TGTGCCAGCGGAACTCGACTAGCGGGAGGGTGGGAGACCCAGTACTTC
>.|TRBJ2-7|TRBD2|TRBV29-1
CSVGLAGGQQYF
TGCAGCGTGGGACTAGCGGGGGGCCAGCAGTACTTC
>.|TRBJ2-3|TRBD1|TRBV9
CASSVAQGAVQDTQYF
TGTGCCAGCAGCGTAGCACAGGGGGCGGTCCAGGATACGCAGTATTTT
>.|TRBJ1-1|TRBD1|TRBV7-9
CASSPGTGTYDTEAFF
TGTGCCAGCAGCCCTGGGACAGGGACGTACGATACTGAAGCTTTCTTT
>.|TRBJ1-3|.|TRBV18
CASSQGWLTTSSGNTIYF
TGTGCCAGCTCACAGGGGTGGTTGACAACGAGCTCTGGAAACACCATATATTTT
>.|TRBJ2-7|TRBD2|TRBV7-2
CASSPPGRANEQYF
TGTGCCAGCAGCCCCCCGGGGAGGGCCAACGAGCAGTACTTC
>.|TRBJ2-3|.|TRBV5-1
CASSPKRVSTDTQYF
TGCGCCAGCAGCCCTAAGCGGGTTAGCACAGATACGCAGTATTTT
>.|TRBJ1-6|.|TRBV28
CASSTGLAGVSPLHF
TGTGCCAGCAGTACCGGCCTAGCAGGGGTCTCACCCCTCCACTTT
>.|TRBJ2-2|TRBD2|TRBV7-3
CASSLVAGAGELFF
TGTGCCAGCAGCTTAGTGGCGGGAGCCGGGGAGCTGTTTTTT
>few|TRBJ1-1|.|TRBV2
CASSVKATGNTEAFF
TGTGCCAGCAGTGTAAAGGCAACGGGGAACACTGAAGCTTTCTTT
>.|TRBJ2-1|TRBD2|TRBV6-6
CASSYSDGGRGNEQFF
TGTGCCAGCAGTTACTCGGATGGCGGGAGAGGGAATGAGCAGTTCTTC
>.|TRBJ1-2|TRBD1|TRBV25-1
CASRPGTGPSYTF
TGTGCCAGCAGACCTGGGACAGGACCTTCCTACACCTTC
>.|TRBJ1-2|TRBD1|TRBV7-2
CASSDTGDGYTF
TGTGCCAGCAGTGATACAGGGGATGGCTACACCTTC
>.|TRBJ2-7|TRBD1|TRBV5-5
CASSFDRGPYEQYF
TGTGCCAGCAGCTTCGACAGGGGGCCCTACGAGCAGTACTTC
>once|TRBJ2-7|.|TRBV7-9
CASSSQISKGDEQYF
TGTGCCAGCAGCTCACAGATCAGTAAAGGGGACGAGCAGTACTTC
>.|TRBJ2-2|TRBD2|TRBV2
CASSSLETSGGAGELFF
TGTGCCAGCAGTTCCCTTGAGACTAGCGGGGGGGCCGGGGAGCTGTTTTTT
>.|TRBJ1-6|.|TRBV5-1
CASSLDIGVGYNSPLHF
TGCGCCAGCAGCTTGGATATAGGGGTAGGCTATAATTCACCCCTCCACTTT
>.|TRBJ2-1|.|TRBV2
CASSRQEQFF
TGTGCCAGCAGTCGACAGGAGCAGTTCTTC
>.|TRBJ2-3|.|TRBV4-1
CASSQLQGTGGTDTQYF
TGCGCCAGCAGCCAGCTACAGGGAACTGGTGGCACAGATACGCAGTATTTT
>few|TRBJ2-2|.|TRBV5-6
CALYTGELFF
TGTGCCCTCTACACCGGGGAGCTGTTTTTT
>.|TRBJ2-5|TRBD2|TRBV5-1
CASSLSGGDGTQYF
TGCGCCAGCAGCTTGAGCGGGGGGGACGGGACCCAGTACTTC
>.|TRBJ2-7|.|TRBV7-4
CASSLPYEQYF
TGTGCCAGCAGCCTCCCCTACGAGCAGTACTTC
>.|TRBJ2-1|TRBD2|TRBV7-9
CASSYWTSGIHNEQFF
TGTGCCAGCAGTTACTGGACTAGCGGGATACACAATGAGCAGTTCTTC
>many|TRBJ2-5|.|TRBV21-1
CASSFTLAGGEETQYF
TGTGCCAGCAGCTTTACACTAGCGGGAGGTGAAGAGACCCAGTACTTC
>.|TRBJ2-7|.|TRBV11-2
CASTGGSSYEQYF
TGTGCCAGCACCGGTGGGAGTAGCTACGAGCAGTACTTC
>.|TRBJ2-3|TRBD2|TRBV18
CASSPMGGGTTDTQYF
TGTGCCAGCTCACCAATGGGCGGGGGGACCACAGATACGCAGTATTTT
>.|TRBJ1-1|TRBD1|TRBV2
CASRTGVEAFF
TGTGCCAGCAGGACAGGGGTTGAAGCTTTCTTT
>.|TRBJ1-6|TRBD1|TRBV7-6
CASSLAGTANSPLHF
TGTGCCAGCAGCTTAGCCGGGACAGCAAATTCACCCCTCCACTTT
>.|TRBJ2-7|.|TRBV5-4
CASSLWPRFYEQYF
TGTGCCAGCAGCTTGTGGCCTCGATTCTACGAGCAGTACTTC
>.|TRBJ1-2|TRBD1|TRBV2
CASSDQTGLISYTF
TGTGCCAGCAGTGACCAGACAGGGTTGATTAGCTACACCTTC
>few|TRBJ2-7|TRBD2|TRBV7-9
CASRPDRGGFRNEQYF
TGTGCCAGCAGGCCCGACCGGGGGGGATTCAGAAACGAGCAGTACTTC
>.|TRBJ1-5|.|TRBV19
CASSIATGTRSQHF
TGTGCCAGTAGTATTGCAACAGGGACCAGATCCCAGCATTTT
>.|TRBJ1-4|.|TRBV2
CASSYRLGVGQLFF
TGTGCCAGCAGTTACCGCCTCGGGGTGGGTCAACTGTTTTTT
>.|TRBJ1-2|.|TRBV6-1
CASSTQGMGYGYTF
TGTGCCAGCAGTACCCAGGGAATGGGCTATGGCTACACCTTC
>.|TRBJ2-1|.|TRBV7-3
CASSLQGSGNEQFF
TGTGCCAGCAGCCTTCAGGGTTCGGGCAATGAGCAGTTCTTC